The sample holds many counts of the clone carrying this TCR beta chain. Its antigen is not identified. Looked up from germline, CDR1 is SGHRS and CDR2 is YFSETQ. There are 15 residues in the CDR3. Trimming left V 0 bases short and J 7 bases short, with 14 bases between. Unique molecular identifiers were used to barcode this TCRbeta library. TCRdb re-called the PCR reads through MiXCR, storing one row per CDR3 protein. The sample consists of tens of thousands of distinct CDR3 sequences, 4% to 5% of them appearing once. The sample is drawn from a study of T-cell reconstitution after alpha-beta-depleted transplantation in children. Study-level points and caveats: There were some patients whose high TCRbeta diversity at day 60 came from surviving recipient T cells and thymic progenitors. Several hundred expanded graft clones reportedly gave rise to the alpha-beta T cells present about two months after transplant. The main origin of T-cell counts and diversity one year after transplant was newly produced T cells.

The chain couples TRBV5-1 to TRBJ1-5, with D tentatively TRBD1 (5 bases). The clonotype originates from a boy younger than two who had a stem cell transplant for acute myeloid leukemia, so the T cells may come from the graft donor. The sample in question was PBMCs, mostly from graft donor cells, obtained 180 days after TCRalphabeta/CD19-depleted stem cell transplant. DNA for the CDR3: TGCGCCAGCAGCTTGGGAACAGGATCTGACCAGCCCCAGCATTTT. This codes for CASSLGTGSDQPQHF. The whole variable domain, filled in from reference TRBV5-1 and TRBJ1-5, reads KAGVTQTPRYLIKTRGQQVTLSCSPISGHRSVSWYQQTPGQGLQFLFEYFSETQRNKGNFPGRFSGRQFSNSRSEMNVSTLELGDSALYLCASSLGTGSDQPQHFGDGTRLSIL.